These T cell receptor beta chains were read from a single sample in a study of CD8 T cells in Susac syndrome. TCRdb called the immunoSEQ multiplex PCR reads again in MiXCR, with one record for every CDR3 protein. In the table there are 120,000 or so distinct CDR3 sequences, less than 95% of which are singletons. The sample comprised CD4+ T cells from PBMCs. Every receptor here comes from a human donor in good health. Each CDR3 is given with its conserved first and last residue. The D gene is left open where the match is weak. Rows give clone size only sometimes, using once, few, many, or a class for an expanded clone.

cdr3_nt	cdr3_aa	j_call	v_call	d_call	clone_size
TGTGCCAGCAGAAGGGAGGGCCTCTACAATGAGCAGTTCTTC	CASRREGLYNEQFF	TRBJ2-1	TRBV2	TRBD2	-
TGTGCCAGCAGCTTAAGTCCTACTTCCTACAATGAGCAGTTCTTC	CASSLSPTSYNEQFF	TRBJ2-1	TRBV7-2	-	-
TGCGCCAGCAGTGGTGGGTCAAAAAGGACTGAAGCTTTCTTT	CASSGGSKRTEAFF	TRBJ1-1	TRBV10-2	-	-
TGTGCCAGCAGTTTAGACCCAGCTATCTATGGCTACACCTTC	CASSLDPAIYGYTF	TRBJ1-2	TRBV28	-	-
TGCAGTGCTAGAGAAGGCAATAGCAATCAGCCCCAGCATTTT	CSAREGNSNQPQHF	TRBJ1-5	TRBV20-1	-	-
TGCGCCAGCAGCCCTGGACCCTATGAAGCTTTCTTT	CASSPGPYEAFF	TRBJ1-1	TRBV4-1	-	-
TGTGCCAGCAGCTTAGGGGAGCGGACCCAGTACTTC	CASSLGERTQYF	TRBJ2-5	TRBV7-9	-	-
TGTGCCAGCAGTCTCCACCAGTACGAGCAGTACTTC	CASSLHQYEQYF	TRBJ2-7	TRBV28	-	once
TGTGCCAGCAGTTCGAGATCAAGACAGGGTTGGATTCCTGAGCAGTTCTTC	CASSSRSRQGWIPEQFF	TRBJ2-1	TRBV6-5	TRBD1	-
TGTGCCAGCAGCTTGTCGTCAGGACTAGCGGGACCTACACCACTGGACGAGCAGTACTTC	CASSLSSGLAGPTPLDEQYF	TRBJ2-7	TRBV5-8	TRBD2	-
TGTGCCAGTACCAGCCTAGCGGGAGGCCGTGACACCGGGGAGCTGTTTTTT	CASTSLAGGRDTGELFF	TRBJ2-2	TRBV19	TRBD2	-
TGTGCCAGCAGCCCACTGGGGGACAAGCAGTACTTC	CASSPLGDKQYF	TRBJ2-7	TRBV7-9	-	-
TGCGCCAGCAGCCAAGGGACAGTCACAACCGGGGAGCTGTTTTTT	CASSQGTVTTGELFF	TRBJ2-2	TRBV5-1	TRBD1	-
TGTGCCAGCAGCTTGAACAGGGTGGAAGGGGAGACCCAGTACTTC	CASSLNRVEGETQYF	TRBJ2-5	TRBV7-9	-	once
TGTGCCACCAGCAGAGATCGATCGGGAGGACAGACCCAGTACTTC	CATSRDRSGGQTQYF	TRBJ2-5	TRBV15	TRBD2	-
TGTGCCAGCAGCCAAGTAACAAGTTCCTACGAGCAGTACTTC	CASSQVTSSYEQYF	TRBJ2-7	TRBV3-1	-	-
TGTGCCAGCAGCTTAGCGGACAGGACAGACTACGAGCAGTACTTC	CASSLADRTDYEQYF	TRBJ2-7	TRBV7-8	TRBD1	-
TGTGCCAGCAGCCAAGAGGTGACTAGCGGGAGAAATGAGCAGTTCTTC	CASSQEVTSGRNEQFF	TRBJ2-1	TRBV4-2	TRBD2	-
TGTGCCTGGGAGACTAGCGGGAGAGGACAAGAGACCCAGTACTTC	CAWETSGRGQETQYF	TRBJ2-5	TRBV30	TRBD2	-
TGTGCCAGCAGCTACGAAACCGGGGAGCTGTTTTTT	CASSYETGELFF	TRBJ2-2	TRBV7-3	-	-
TGTGCCAGCAGCTTAGGGGGAGCCGGATGGGAGACCCAGTACTTC	CASSLGGAGWETQYF	TRBJ2-5	TRBV7-2	-	once
TGTGCCAGCAGCCTTCGACTAGCGGATTACAATGAGCAGTTCTTC	CASSLRLADYNEQFF	TRBJ2-1	TRBV7-3	TRBD2	-
TGTGCCAGCAGCAAGTCTGGAAACACCATATATTTT	CASSKSGNTIYF	TRBJ1-3	TRBV3-1	-	once
TGTGCCAGCCATCTAGCGGGAGGGGGCGATGAGCAGTTCTTC	CASHLAGGGDEQFF	TRBJ2-1	TRBV28	TRBD2	-
TGTGCCAGCAGCTTAGCGGGAGGCACAGATACGCAGTATTTT	CASSLAGGTDTQYF	TRBJ2-3	TRBV7-3	TRBD2	-
TGCAGTGCTAGAGATGACAGCGTAAACTATGGCTACACCTTC	CSARDDSVNYGYTF	TRBJ1-2	TRBV20-1	-	-
TGTGCCAGCAGCCTAACAACTAGCGGGGATCTTTACGAGCAGTACTTC	CASSLTTSGDLYEQYF	TRBJ2-7	TRBV4-2	TRBD2	-
TGTGCCACAGCTAACTGGGCGAGCTCACCGAACGAGCAGTACTTC	CATANWASSPNEQYF	TRBJ2-7	TRBV28	-	-
TGTGCCAGCAGGGCGCAGGGGGCAGTTAACTATGGCTACACCTTC	CASRAQGAVNYGYTF	TRBJ1-2	TRBV7-9	TRBD1	once
TGCAGTGCTAGCGGGGGGGGCATGAACACTGAAGCTTTCTTT	CSASGGGMNTEAFF	TRBJ1-1	TRBV20-1	-	-
TGTGCCAGCAGGAACGGGAGGGCCAAACAGTACTTC	CASRNGRAKQYF	TRBJ2-7	TRBV12-3/TRBV12-4	TRBD2	-
TGTGCCAGCAGCTTAAGTGGGGAGCAGCCTTTCTTT	CASSLSGEQPFF	TRBJ1-1	TRBV5-4	-	-
TGCAGCGCTACCGGGACAGGGGGCGATGAGCAGTTCTTC	CSATGTGGDEQFF	TRBJ2-1	TRBV29-1	TRBD1	-
TGTGCCTGGGGAAAGTCCCAGTTCACCGGGGAGCTGTTTTTT	CAWGKSQFTGELFF	TRBJ2-2	TRBV30	-	-
TGTGCCAGCAGCTCGATATCCGGGGGGACTGGGGCCAACGTCCTGACTTTC	CASSSISGGTGANVLTF	TRBJ2-6	TRBV7-8	TRBD2	once
TGTGCCAGCAGCTTCCCCTGGGCAGGGCCGGATAGCACAGATACGCAGTATTTT	CASSFPWAGPDSTDTQYF	TRBJ2-3	TRBV7-3	-	-
TGTGCCAGCAGCCCCCGGGGGGACAGCTACGAGCAGTACTTC	CASSPRGDSYEQYF	TRBJ2-7	TRBV9	-	-
TGTGCCAGCAGCACGGACAGGGAAGGCTCCTACGAGCAGTACTTC	CASSTDREGSYEQYF	TRBJ2-7	TRBV7-9	TRBD1	once
TGTGCCAGCAGGGCCCGGGACAGGGGGTACCAAGAGACCCAGTACTTC	CASRARDRGYQETQYF	TRBJ2-5	TRBV6-2/TRBV6-3	TRBD1	-
TGTGCCTGGGAACCCCCGGGAGATGAGCAGTTCTTC	CAWEPPGDEQFF	TRBJ2-1	TRBV30	-	-
TGCAGTGCTAGAGATCGTCAGCGGACTAGCGGGGGGGAGCAGTTCTTC	CSARDRQRTSGGEQFF	TRBJ2-1	TRBV20-1	TRBD2	-
TGTGCCATCAAAAGGACTAAGGGCCCTGAATATGGCTACACCTTC	CAIKRTKGPEYGYTF	TRBJ1-2	TRBV10-3	-	-
TGCGCCAGCAGCTTGGTGCAGGGGGGCAGCGAGCAGTACTTC	CASSLVQGGSEQYF	TRBJ2-7	TRBV5-1	-	-
TGTGCCAGCAGCCCACACCCGAGGGACAGGGACGCCAAAAACATTCAGTACTTC	CASSPHPRDRDAKNIQYF	TRBJ2-4	TRBV7-8	TRBD1	-
TGTGCCACCAGCATCGGACGGAGAAACACTGAAGCTTTCTTT	CATSIGRRNTEAFF	TRBJ1-1	TRBV15	-	-
TGTGCCAGCAGCACTAGCGCTTCCTACGAGCAGTACTTC	CASSTSASYEQYF	TRBJ2-7	TRBV7-2	TRBD2	-
TGCGCCAGCAGTCCTTCACGACCCGGGACCCAAGAGACCCAGTACTTC	CASSPSRPGTQETQYF	TRBJ2-5	TRBV23-1	-	once
TGTGCCAGCAGCCAGGGGACCACCTGCGAGCAGTACTTC	CASSQGTTCEQYF	TRBJ2-7	TRBV14	-	-
TGTGCCAGCAGTGAATTAGTCGGGACAGGGTCCAAAAACATTCAGTACTTC	CASSELVGTGSKNIQYF	TRBJ2-4	TRBV6-1	TRBD1	-
TGTGCCACCAGCGCACAAGGGCGGGAGACCCAGTACTTC	CATSAQGRETQYF	TRBJ2-5	TRBV24-1	-	few
TGTGCCAGCAGTGCCCAGGGGGACACTGAAGCTTTCTTT	CASSAQGDTEAFF	TRBJ1-1	TRBV2	TRBD1	-
TGCGCCAGCAGCCTCCACAACCTAAACACGGGGTTCGGCACAGATACGCAGTATTTT	CASSLHNLNTGFGTDTQYF	TRBJ2-3	TRBV5-1	-	-
TGTGCCAGCAGCCGATGGGGCCCGATAGGGGGTGGGGGCGCTGAGCAGTTCTTC	CASSRWGPIGGGGAEQFF	TRBJ2-1	TRBV7-2	-	-
TGTGCCAGCAGCTTAGACGGGGCAGACCCAAGCTCTGGGGCCAACGTCCTGACTTTC	CASSLDGADPSSGANVLTF	TRBJ2-6	TRBV7-3	-	-
TGTGCCAGCAGCTCCGGAAACAGGGCCTACGAGCAGTACTTC	CASSSGNRAYEQYF	TRBJ2-7	TRBV5-4	-	-
TGTGCCAGCAGTTGGGGACAGGGGAACAATCAGCCCCAGCATTTT	CASSWGQGNNQPQHF	TRBJ1-5	TRBV6-5	TRBD1	-
TGTGCCAGCAGCACCGGGACTAGCGCTATACGTGGGCAGTACTTC	CASSTGTSAIRGQYF	TRBJ2-7	TRBV7-2	TRBD2	few
TGTGCCAGCAGCTCTACCTCGACTAGCGGCTCCTACGAGCAGTACTTC	CASSSTSTSGSYEQYF	TRBJ2-7	TRBV6-5	TRBD2	-
TGTGCCAGCAGCCCTACGACAGATGTTGGGCAAAATGAGCAGTTCTTC	CASSPTTDVGQNEQFF	TRBJ2-1	TRBV11-2	-	-
TGTGCCAGCAGTGAACAGGGCGGCGGGGAGCTGTTTTTT	CASSEQGGGELFF	TRBJ2-2	TRBV25-1	-	-